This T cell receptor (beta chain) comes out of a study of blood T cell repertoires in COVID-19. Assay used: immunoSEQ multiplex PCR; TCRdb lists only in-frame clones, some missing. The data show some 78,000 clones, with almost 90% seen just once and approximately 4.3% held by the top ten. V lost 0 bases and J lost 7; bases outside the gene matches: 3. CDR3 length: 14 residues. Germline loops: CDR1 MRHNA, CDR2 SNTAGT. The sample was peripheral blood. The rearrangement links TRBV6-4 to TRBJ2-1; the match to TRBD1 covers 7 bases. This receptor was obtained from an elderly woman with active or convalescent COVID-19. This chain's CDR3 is CASSDSSRGNEQFF. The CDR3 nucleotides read TGTGCCAGCAGTGACTCGTCCAGGGGGAATGAGCAGTTCTTC.